The 13 T cell receptor beta chains below come from one sample, sequenced in a study of T cell changes during pregnancy in multiple sclerosis. The table came from immunoSEQ multiplex PCR; TCRdb's copy has only in-frame clones and leaves some out. The sample holds around 15,000 clones, about 92% seen once. Sequences were derived from peripheral blood, sampled in the second trimester of pregnancy. The receptors stem from a female donor in good health, enrolled as a control in a pregnancy study.

The chain couples TRBV7-2 to TRBJ1-1; TRBD1 is a possible D gene (5 bases). Deletions cut 3 bases from V and 6 bases from J, with 11 bases between. CDR3 length: 13 amino acids. The germline V gene encodes CDR1 SGHTA and CDR2 FQGNSA. CDR3 coding DNA: TGTGCCAGCAGCTTGGGGGGACGGCCTGAAGCTTTCTTT. It specifies CASSLGGRPEAFF.

V usage is TRBV5-5 and J usage is TRBJ2-5; D uncertain. The germline gives CDR1 SGHKS, CDR2 YYEKEE (reference sequence). V lost 3 bases, J lost 3 bases, and 6 bases lay in between. The CDR3 sequence is 12 residues long. CDR3 region: CASSSSEETQYF. In nucleotides, the CDR3 is TGTGCCAGCAGCTCATCGGAAGAGACCCAGTACTTC.

This clone was picked up one time. The rearrangement joins TRBV13 to TRBJ2-7; 11 nucleotides align to TRBD2. J lost 0 bases, V lost 6 bases, and 4 bases had no gene match. In germline, CDR1 is PRHDT, CDR2 FYEKMQ (reference sequence). This CDR3 spans 15 amino acids. CDR3 loop: CASSTGTSGSYEQYF. Written as DNA, the CDR3 is TGTGCCAGCAGTACCGGGACTAGCGGCTCCTACGAGCAGTACTTC.

CDR3 in amino acids: CASSTRPPGEGGYTF. The CDR3 DNA reads as TGTGCCAGTAGTACTCGGCCCCCAGGAGAGGGTGGCTACACCTTC. The chain combines TRBV19 with TRBJ1-2; D unclear. Germline CDR1 LNHDA, CDR2 SQIVND (reference sequence). Trimming pared 4 bases from V and 7 bases from J, leaving 19 bases between. This CDR3 has 15 amino acids.

This clone qualifies as medium-sized (0.01 to 0.1%). The chain couples TRBV5-4 to TRBJ2-5; 9 bases line up with TRBD2. V lost 2 bases to trimming and J lost 0 bases; unmatched junction nucleotides: 2. The length of the CDR3 is 15 residues. Germline CDR1 reads SGHNT; CDR2 reads YYREEE (reference sequence). CDR3 region: CASSLLAGDQETQYF. In nucleotides, the CDR3 is TGTGCCAGCAGCTTACTAGCGGGTGACCAAGAGACCCAGTACTTC.

This sequence joins TRBV7-2 and TRBJ2-2; 7 bases are a match to TRBD1. The CDR3 loop spans 14 amino acids. Germline values: CDR1 SGHTA, CDR2 FQGNSA. The junction had 3 bases not matched to a gene; V was cut back by 5 bases and J by 3 bases. CDR3 sequence (DNA): TGTGCCAGCAGCCGACAGGGATACACCGGGGAGCTGTTTTTT. The encoded protein is CASSRQGYTGELFF.

The chain has TRBV18 and TRBJ1-5, with 9 bases aligning to TRBD1. The CDR3 covers 15 residues. V shed 4 bases and J 1 base; nucleotides not matched to a gene: 2. Germline values: CDR1 KGHSH, CDR2 LQKENI. The CDR3 spells CASSLQGASNQPQHF. The CDR3 coding sequence is TGTGCCAGCTCACTACAGGGGGCCAGCAATCAGCCCCAGCATTTT.

The chain employs TRBV6-5 and TRBJ2-3; 10 bases align to TRBD2. In germline, CDR1 is MNHEY, CDR2 SVGAGI. CDR3 length: 15 amino acids. V lost 2 bases, J lost 4 bases, and 3 bases stayed unmatched. The CDR3 protein is CASSYGGLASDTQYF. The CDR3 nucleotides read TGTGCCAGCAGTTACGGGGGACTAGCGTCAGATACGCAGTATTTT.

The CDR3: CASSRGQEGIGETQYF. The CDR3 DNA follows: TGTGCCAGCAGCCGCGGACAGGAGGGAATCGGGGAGACCCAGTACTTC. The chain couples TRBV7-3 to TRBJ2-5; weak D call: TRBD1 (7 bases). CDR1 is SGHTA, CDR2 FQGTGA, per germline. V lost 5 bases and J 5 bases, leaving 21 bases between the germline ends. The CDR3 is made up of 16 amino acids.

This chain uses TRBV29-1 with TRBJ1-1; D ambiguous. The germline CDR1 and CDR2 sequences are SQVTM and ANQGSEA. Trimming took 3 bases from V and 0 from J, leaving 14 bases between them. The CDR3 runs to 15 residues. The CDR3 loop is CSVEGRLRVNTEAFF. DNA of the CDR3: TGCAGCGTTGAGGGAAGGCTGAGGGTGAACACTGAAGCTTTCTTT.

This chain joins TRBV15 and TRBJ1-5; D perhaps matches TRBD1 (5 bases). CDR3 size: 16 residues. V lost 0 bases and J lost 3, with 12 bases in between. Per the germline V gene, CDR1 is LNHNV and CDR2 is YYDKDF (reference sequence). The CDR3 DNA reads as TGTGCCACCAGCAGAGACAAAACGGGGGACAATCAGCCCCAGCATTTT. Its translation: CATSRDKTGDNQPQHF.

V and J are TRBV28 and TRBJ2-7; 10 bases match TRBD2. CDR3 size: 15 residues. Germline CDR1 reads MDHEN; CDR2 reads SYDVKM. J was trimmed by 4 bases and V by 4 bases; bases with no gene match: 7. The CDR3 bases are TGTGCCAGCAGTTGGCTAACTAGCGGGGTTTACGAGCAGTACTTC. Encoded protein: CASSWLTSGVYEQYF. Full variable domain (missing parts from reference TRBV28 and TRBJ2-7): DVKVTQSSRYLVKRTGEKVFLECVQDMDHENMFWYRQDPGLGLRLIYFSYDVKMKEKGDIPEGYSVSREKKERFSLILESASTNQTSMYLCASSWLTSGVYEQYFGPGTRLTVT.

This chain joins TRBV19 and TRBJ2-7; D perhaps matches TRBD1 (5 bases). The CDR3 is made up of 12 amino acids. In germline, CDR1 is LNHDA, CDR2 SQIVND (reference sequence). Trimming cost V 3 bases and J 3 bases, with 6 bases left between them. Written as DNA, the CDR3 is TGTGCCAGTAGTATCAGGGACTACGAGCAGTACTTC. Amino acid sequence: CASSIRDYEQYF.